The clone carrying this T cell receptor (beta chain) was detected once. The data belong to a study of blood T cell repertoires in COVID-19. Profiling relied on immunoSEQ multiplex PCR, and the TCRdb table lists in-frame clones only, not all of them. The sample shows fewer than 300,000 clones, approximately 91% of them seen only once. The V end lost 2 bases, the J end lost 2 bases, and 12 bases lay between the germline ends. This CDR3 comprises 15 residues. In germline, CDR1 is SGHTA, CDR2 FQGNSA. The origin of this receptor is a woman between 40 and 50 years old with acute COVID-19. The chain combines TRBV7-2 with TRBJ2-5; tentative D call: TRBD1 (6 bases). Source material: PBMCs or T cells enriched from blood (not recorded which). This CDR3 is CASSLQQGFQETQYF. CDR3 DNA: TGTGCCAGCAGCTTACAGCAGGGGTTTCAAGAGACCCAGTACTTC.